What follows are 19 T cell receptor beta chains derived from one specimen sequenced in a study of blood T cell repertoires in COVID-19. Some clones are missing from TCRdb's copy, which holds only in-frame ones; the method was immunoSEQ multiplex PCR. Found here are some 670,000 clones, about 87% of them singletons; the top ten hold 0.2% to 0.3%. The sample was peripheral blood. The receptors shown here come from a woman younger than 30 with acute or convalescent COVID-19.

The chain links TRBV5-4 to TRBJ2-3; TRBD1 is a possible D gene (5 bases). V was pared by 4 bases and J by 2 bases, with 8 bases between. Germline loops: CDR1 SGHNT, CDR2 YYREEE (reference sequence). The CDR3 sequence is 13 residues long. Here the CDR3 reads CASSGANTDTQYF. The CDR3 DNA reads as TGTGCCAGCAGCGGGGCCAACACAGATACGCAGTATTTT.

This chain connects TRBV5-1 to TRBJ1-6; D may be TRBD1 (5 bases). Germline lookup yields CDR1 SGHRS and CDR2 YFSETQ. The CDR3 is 16 amino acids. V lost 4 bases and J lost 10, with 21 bases in between. The DNA of the CDR3 is TGCGCCAGCAGCGCGACAGAATCGGGGGGTGGGTCACCCCTCCACTTT. Its translation is CASSATESGGGSPLHF.

The J gene is TRBJ1-3, the V gene TRBV7-9, with D tentatively TRBD1 (5 bases). V was cut by 1 base and J by 8 bases, with 18 bases left in between. CDR3 length: 16 amino acids. Germline V gene sequence: CDR1 SEHNR, CDR2 FQNEAQ (reference sequence). CDR3 DNA sequence: TGTGCCAGCAGCTTAGTCCCAAGGGGCCCCGGAGACACCATATATTTT. Translating gives CASSLVPRGPGDTIYF.

This chain uses TRBV29-1 with TRBJ2-1; the match to TRBD1 covers 7 bases. CDR3 length: 15 amino acids. Germline values: CDR1 SQVTM, CDR2 ANQGSEA. Trimming cost V 1 base and J 9 bases; bases outside gene matches: 12. CDR3 sequence: CSVEGRQGNWAEQFF. CDR3 coding DNA: TGCAGCGTTGAAGGCAGACAGGGAAATTGGGCTGAGCAGTTCTTC.

The V call is TRBV4-2, the J call TRBJ2-7, with 11 bases matching TRBD2. J gave up 5 bases and V 6 bases, and 6 bases lay outside the gene matches. CDR3 size: 14 residues. CDR1 and CDR2 from the germline V gene are LGHNA and YNFKEQ. The DNA of the CDR3 is TGTGCCAGCAGAATAGCGGGGGGGCCCCACGAGCAGTACTTC. It codes for CASRIAGGPHEQYF.

The chain joins TRBV7-3 to TRBJ2-1; no clear D gene. This CDR3 contains 12 residues. V was cut by 8 bases and J by 7 bases, with 12 bases left in between. CDR1 is SGHTA, CDR2 FQGTGA, per germline. The CDR3 DNA is TGTGCCAGCGCAAGCTCTAGGAATGAGCAGTTCTTC. Its translation: CASASSRNEQFF.

The chain joins TRBV29-1 to TRBJ2-2; 8 bases map to TRBD2. V gave up 7 bases and J gave up 6 bases; unmatched junction bases: 4. This CDR3 region has 12 residues. The germline gives CDR1 SQVTM, CDR2 ANQGSEA. The CDR3 DNA reads TGCAGCGCACCGGGAGGGGCCGGGGAGCTGTTTTTT. As protein: CSAPGGAGELFF.

The rearrangement uses TRBV4-3 and TRBJ1-1; a weak D match, TRBD1 (6 bases). Germline CDR1 reads LGHNA; CDR2 reads YSLEER. The CDR3 spans 15 residues. The V gene lost 3 bases and the J gene lost 0 bases, with 11 bases spanning the gap. CDR3 sequence: CASSQGSGVNTEAFF. CDR3 sequence (DNA): TGCGCCAGCAGCCAGGGGTCAGGGGTGAACACTGAAGCTTTCTTT.

The chain recombines TRBV5-1 with TRBJ1-6; D may be TRBD1 (5 bases). In germline, CDR1 is SGHRS, CDR2 YFSETQ. Trimming removed 3 bases at V and 7 bases at J, with 14 bases between. The CDR3 totals 15 residues. This chain's CDR3 is CASSSDSGGNSPLHF. The CDR3 DNA is TGCGCCAGCAGCTCGGACTCCGGGGGGAATTCACCCCTCCACTTT. The whole variable domain, filled in from reference TRBV5-1 and TRBJ1-6, reads KAGVTQTPRYLIKTRGQQVTLSCSPISGHRSVSWYQQTPGQGLQFLFEYFSETQRNKGNFPGRFSGRQFSNSRSEMNVSTLELGDSALYLCASSSDSGGNSPLHFGNGTRLTVT.

V is TRBV9 and J is TRBJ1-5, with a weak D call TRBD1 (5 bases). This CDR3 is built from 16 residues. Trimming pared 3 bases from V and 2 bases from J, leaving 15 bases between. Germline values: CDR1 SGDLS, CDR2 YYNGEE. CDR3 sequence: CASSEGAGEGNQPQHF. The CDR3, as DNA: TGTGCCAGCAGCGAAGGCGCGGGGGAGGGCAATCAGCCCCAGCATTTT.

The chain carries TRBV25-1 and TRBJ2-3, with 9 bases lining up with TRBD1. J gave up 3 bases and V 4 bases, and 2 bases lay outside the gene matches. This CDR3 region has 14 residues. Germline CDR1 reads MGHDK; CDR2 reads SYGVNS. In DNA, the CDR3 is TGTGCCAGCAGTGTCGGACAGGGGACAGATACGCAGTATTTT. Translation gives CASSVGQGTDTQYF.

The rearrangement uses TRBV2 and TRBJ2-1, with a possible D match to TRBD1 (6 bases). With 1 base removed from V and 3 bases from J, the gap between germline ends came to 22 bases. Germline V gene lookup returns CDR1 SNHLY and CDR2 FYNNEI. The CDR3 has 19 residues. CDR3 sequence reads: CASSEGGGPSYFFYNEQFF. In DNA form, the CDR3 reads TGTGCCAGCAGTGAAGGAGGGGGACCCTCCTATTTTTTCTACAATGAGCAGTTCTTC.

The chain is built from TRBV5-1 and TRBJ2-5; 9 nucleotides agree with TRBD2. Germline V gene sequence: CDR1 SGHRS, CDR2 YFSETQ. V was clipped by 3 bases and J by 5 bases; unmatched bases: 8. The CDR3 covers 15 residues. The CDR3 is CASSWEAGGPETQYF. The CDR3 nucleotides are TGCGCCAGCAGCTGGGAGGCGGGGGGGCCGGAGACCCAGTACTTC.

V and J are TRBV7-9 and TRBJ1-2; 9 nucleotides align to TRBD1. V dropped 4 bases and J dropped 4; count of bases not matched to a gene: 4. The CDR3 totals 14 residues. In germline, CDR1 is SEHNR, CDR2 FQNEAQ (reference sequence). CDR3 sequence (DNA): TGTGCCAGCAGCTACGGACAGGGGCTCTATGGCTACACCTTC. Translated: CASSYGQGLYGYTF.

The gene calls are TRBV2 and TRBJ1-4, with D perhaps matching TRBD1 (5 bases). V lost 4 bases and J lost 8, with 14 bases in between. This CDR3 is built from 14 residues. In germline, CDR1 is SNHLY, CDR2 FYNNEI. Here the CDR3 reads CASSVAQVTEKLFF. DNA of the CDR3: TGTGCCAGCAGTGTGGCACAGGTCACGGAAAAACTGTTTTTT.

The J gene is TRBJ2-5, the V gene TRBV2; D is uncertain. This CDR3 has 12 residues. The germline gives CDR1 SNHLY, CDR2 FYNNEI. The V gene lost 3 bases and the J gene lost 4 bases, with 6 bases spanning the gap. This chain's CDR3 is CASSEARETQYF. The CDR3 DNA follows: TGTGCCAGCAGTGAGGCCCGAGAGACCCAGTACTTC.

V and J are TRBV30 and TRBJ1-2, with D possibly matching TRBD1 (6 bases). Germline CDR1 reads GTSNPN; CDR2 reads SVGIG (reference sequence). This CDR3 region has 13 residues. The V and J ends lost 3 bases and 3 bases respectively, with 11 bases between them. CDR3 sequence: CAWREGVDYGYTF. CDR3 bases: TGTGCCTGGAGAGAGGGGGTAGACTATGGCTACACCTTC.

The rearrangement links TRBV30 to TRBJ1-5; 12 positions match TRBD1. The CDR3 spans 15 residues. Germline CDR1 is GTSNPN and CDR2 is SVGIG (reference sequence). Trimming removed 0 bases from V and 6 bases from J; junction bases left unmatched: 3. The CDR3 loop reads CAWSVGTGGGQPQHF. As DNA, the CDR3 is TGTGCCTGGAGTGTCGGGACAGGGGGCGGTCAGCCCCAGCATTTT.

The chain carries TRBV28 and TRBJ1-4; 7 nucleotides match TRBD1. Germline CDR1 reads MDHEN; CDR2 reads SYDVKM. CDR3 size: 13 residues. The V segment lost 9 bases and the J segment 5 bases; nucleotides outside the gene matches: 6. The CDR3, as DNA: TGTGCCAGTGAGCCAGGGGGGAATGAAAAACTGTTTTTT. This translates into CASEPGGNEKLFF.